Reported below is one T cell receptor (beta chain). Its antigen is currently not known. No much larger clone exists at a distance of one base, and base qualities are not known. The data belong to a study of beta chain features in type 1 diabetes (dated by TCRdb to the late 2010s). Notes on the research overall: Mean age, gender distribution, total cell number and subset yield did not differ between patients and healthy donors. Naive and central memory subsets were obtained from all 28 donors, but regulatory and stem cell-like memory subsets were isolated from only 8 patients and roughly eight healthy donors. The study compared TCRB repertoires of sorted circulating CD4+ T cell subsets between recently diagnosed type 1 diabetes patients and matched healthy donors. A total of 107,917,701 sorted cells were examined across all samples, and the number of cells per subset was strongly correlated with RNA yield. General conclusions and limits of the study: Naive, central memory and regulatory TCRB repertoires appeared to be more similar among patients than among healthy donors. HLA sub-analyses involved small numbers of individuals, so any influence of HLA type on TCRB rearrangement remained unresolved. Fewer insertions and more nucleotide deletions at VDJ recombination sites were observed in patients with type 1 diabetes, implying thymic rearrangement abnormalities. Sequencing cDNA rather than genomic DNA could over-represent highly expressing activated cells, although activation and CD3 levels did not differ between groups. Shorter templates might have been favored by PCR, but patient and control samples were amplified and corrected together, so both groups would have been affected equally by any skew. In all four CD4+ subsets, TCRB CDR3 length was moderately but significantly shorter in type 1 diabetes patients.

Trimming removed 5 bases from V and 7 bases from J; the gene matches leave 11 bases unexplained. The CDR3 goes from the cysteine to the phenylalanine over 15 residues. The read is trimmed to its CDR3 DNA, 45 bases read in frame from base 1. CDR1 SGHAT and CDR2 FQNNGV were looked up in the germline V gene. Each donor gave one peripheral blood draw, averaging roughly 100 mL, which was collected into heparinised tubes. Naive, central memory, regulatory and stem cell-like memory CD4+ T cells were sorted on a BD FACSAria II using a panel including CD45RO, CCR7, CD25, CD127, CD95 and CD27. Every sorted population had a purity above 95%. PBMCs were separated immediately by Lymphoprep density gradient centrifugation and were stained directly, without being cultured. Samples were stained and sorted in pairs, with one healthy donor and one patient per experiment, so that batch effects were minimized. All of the isolated RNA was reverse transcribed with the High Capacity cDNA Reverse Transcription Kit, so expressed TCRB transcripts were sequenced. Deep immunoSEQ sequencing was applied to naive, central memory and regulatory T cell samples, giving an average of approximately 3.8 million total reads per sample. Sorted cells were lysed in RLT buffer and RNA was extracted with DNase-treated RNeasy Micro or Mini kits, depending on cell number. Each cell subset was processed on its own to prevent cross-contamination, while patient and healthy donor samples were processed together. The immunoSEQ multiplex PCR was used to amplify TCRB sequences from cDNA, yielding 87-bp fragments that span the CDR3 region. Sequencing of the amplicons was done on the Illumina HiSeq platform. The study's own analysis went as follows. Synthetic template baselines were used to correct PCR bias computationally, reads within Hamming distance 2 were collapsed together, and singletons that could not be merged were discarded. By aligning reads against IMGT, V, D and J genes, CDR3 length, and insertions or deletions at six rearrangement sites were assigned. Clonotype counts were normalized to sorted cell number within each subset before computing true diversity and Gini coefficients with the tcR R package. The overlap coefficient, calculated on TCRB nucleotide sequences, was used to measure repertoire sharing. Out-of-frame TCRB sequences from naive cells were analyzed as a proxy for the pre-selection repertoire. TCRdb stores this immuneACCESS table with in-frame sequences only. Part of the clones is absent; in the studies checked, under half of the shortfall reflects unresolved V genes, and no reason is known for the rest. V and J calls and clone size are as listed in that table; D and trimming were resolved from the DNA. The sample table holds roughly 240,000 clones, of which roughly two thirds were seen once. 0.053% of the sample is held by the ten biggest clonotypes.

Sequenced sample: naive CD4+ T cells from blood. The label giving this sample's cell subset or site can be read as: true naive CD4+ T cells. The chain is assembled from TRBV11-2 and TRBJ2-5; 9 bases in between match TRBD2. This clonotype was sampled from a man aged 25-40 years in good health. The nucleotides are TGTGCCAGCAGCCGATCCGGGACTAGCATGGGGACCCAGTACTTC. It translates to CASSRSGTSMGTQYF.